This TCR beta chain was retrieved from a study of T cells in Graves' hyperthyroidism and ophthalmopathy. Broader study findings: The model's output predicted ophthalmopathy at a median of 6.5 months prior to onset.

A word on this clonotype: Its antigen is currently unknown.

The study enrolled patients aged 18 to 65 with newly diagnosed hyperthyroidism of under 2 months' duration. Uncontrolled infection, other autoimmune disease, pregnancy or lactation excluded patients. Thyroid ultrasound and orbital computed tomography, with clinical symptoms and serum thyroxine and TRAb, informed diagnoses. There are 13 residues in the CDR3. Trimming removed 9 bases at V and 2 bases at J, with 14 bases between. CDR1 is MNHNS and CDR2 is SASEGT in the germline V gene. Authors of the study amplified TCR beta CDR3 regions from RNA transcripts. HTBI primers were used for first-round RT-PCR of the TCR CDR3. TCRdb passed the multiplex PCR reads through MiXCR, listing each CDR3 protein once. The data contain 400,000 to 550,000 distinct CDR3 sequences, approximately 15% of them singletons.

Specimen: blood. The clonotype comes from a woman between 18 and 30 years old with Graves' hyperthyroidism. V and J are TRBV6-1 and TRBJ2-7, with D possibly TRBD2 on 5 matching bases. CDR3 region: CARTKGSTYEQYF. The DNA for the CDR3 is TGTGCCAGGACTAAAGGATCGACCTACGAGCAGTACTTC.